The present T cell receptor beta chain was sequenced within a study of blood T cell repertoires in COVID-19. The CDR3 loop spans 13 amino acids. From germline, CDR1 is SGHKS and CDR2 YYEKEE (reference sequence). The V and J ends lost 4 bases and 7 bases respectively, with 12 bases between them. This clone occurred once. Profiling relied on immunoSEQ multiplex PCR, and the TCRdb table lists in-frame clones only, not all of them. The sample gives 200,000 or so clones, over 75% of which show up once; approximately 5.3% is in the top ten. Sequenced sample: peripheral blood. The TCR sequence derives from a human donor in a cohort sampled during active COVID-19. V is TRBV5-5 and J is TRBJ1-5, with D tentatively TRBD1 (5 bases). The CDR3 protein is CASSGGGEQPQHF. For the CDR3, the DNA is TGTGCCAGCAGCGGGGGGGGTGAACAGCCCCAGCATTTT.